The next 30 T cell receptor beta chains were all read from a single sample in a study of cytomegalovirus exposure and HLA in healthy donors. The PCR ran on 60 Vbeta and 13 Jbeta primers. Libraries were prepared by immunoSEQ multiplex PCR; TCRdb keeps only in-frame clonotypes and omits some of them. The data contain roughly 140,000 clones, around 79% of them singletons. Sequenced input: PBMCs. These receptors were taken from a male donor in good health and CMV-seronegative.

The chain recombines TRBV5-1 with TRBJ2-1, with 12 bases identical to TRBD2. V lost 2 bases and J lost 9; bases outside the gene matches: 6. CDR3 length: 15 residues. The germline V gene has CDR1 SGHRS and CDR2 YFSETQ. In DNA, the CDR3 is TGCGCCAGCAGCTTTCTAGCGGGGGGGCTGGGTGAGCAGTTCTTC. It translates to CASSFLAGGLGEQFF. The full variable domain, its missing parts supplied by reference TRBV5-1 and TRBJ2-1, is KAGVTQTPRYLIKTRGQQVTLSCSPISGHRSVSWYQQTPGQGLQFLFEYFSETQRNKGNFPGRFSGRQFSNSRSEMNVSTLELGDSALYLCASSFLAGGLGEQFFGPGTRLTVL.

The chain has TRBV28 and TRBJ1-4, with a weak D call TRBD1 (6 bases). Germline V CDR1 and CDR2: MDHEN, SYDVKM. Trimming cost V 6 bases and J 5 bases, with 22 bases left between them. This CDR3 has 17 residues. CDR3 DNA: TGTGCCAGCAGCCTCTTACGTATGGGAAGGGGGAATGAAAAACTGTTTTTT. It is translated as CASSLLRMGRGNEKLFF.

V and J are TRBV11-1 and TRBJ2-7; D possibly corresponds to TRBD2 (6 bases). CDR1 and CDR2 from the germline V gene are SGHAT and FQDESV (reference sequence). V lost 7 bases and J lost 3, with 13 bases in between. CDR3 length: 13 residues. CDR3 coding DNA: TGTGCCAGCACCCCTGGAGGGGACTACGAGCAGTACTTC. It specifies CASTPGGDYEQYF.

V usage is TRBV7-3 and J usage is TRBJ1-2; D remains ambiguous. The CDR3 length is 14 residues. V was trimmed by 6 bases and J by 0 bases, leaving 11 bases between them. Germline CDR1 is SGHTA and CDR2 is FQGTGA. The DNA for the CDR3 is TGTGCCAGCAGGCCTCTCGGGGCTAACTATGGCTACACCTTC. It yields the protein CASRPLGANYGYTF.

The V call is TRBV6-1, the J call TRBJ1-5; tentative D call: TRBD1 (6 bases). Trimming left V 3 bases short and J 5 bases short, with 11 bases between. CDR1 and CDR2 from the germline V gene are MNHNS and SASEGT. This CDR3 contains 14 residues. CDR3 nucleotides: TGTGCCAGCAGTGACGACAGGAAACATCAGCCCCAGCATTTT. Its translation is CASSDDRKHQPQHF.

This clone was detected only once. This chain uses TRBV6-5 with TRBJ1-4; possibly TRBD1 for D (5 bases). Trimming shortened V by 4 bases and J by 11 bases, and 20 bases separated the two germline ends. CDR3 length: 15 amino acids. Germline V gene sequence: CDR1 MNHEY, CDR2 SVGAGI. CDR3 bases: TGTGCCAGCAGTTCCACCGACACCGGGGGTCGGAAACTGTTTTTT. This gives the protein CASSSTDTGGRKLFF.

V is TRBV19 and J is TRBJ1-1, with unresolved D. This CDR3 region has 12 residues. V lost 7 bases and J lost 2, with 8 bases in between. CDR1 and CDR2 (germline): LNHDA, SQIVND (reference sequence). CDR3 protein: CASTFSNTEAFF. DNA of the CDR3: TGTGCCAGTACCTTCTCCAACACTGAAGCTTTCTTT.

CDR3 nucleotides: TGTGCCAGCAGCGCGGAGCCGACAGATACGCAGTATTTT. It yields the protein CASSAEPTDTQYF. V gene TRBV9 combines with J gene TRBJ2-3; D not certain. Trimming pared 3 bases from V and 3 bases from J, leaving 8 bases between. The CDR3 is 13 amino acids. Germline-derived CDR1 and CDR2 are SGDLS and YYNGEE.

The chain uses TRBV2 and TRBJ1-6, with D maybe TRBD1 (6 bases). Trimming removed 1 base from V and 9 bases from J, with 13 bases in between. Germline V gene data show CDR1 as SNHLY and CDR2 as FYNNEI. This CDR3 is built from 15 residues. CDR3 nucleotide sequence: TGTGCCAGCAGTGAAGTACAGGGTATGAGTTCACCCCTCCACTTT. Protein sequence: CASSEVQGMSSPLHF.

This sequence joins TRBV7-9 and TRBJ2-1, with D perhaps matching TRBD1 (6 bases). Germline CDR1 reads SEHNR; CDR2 reads FQNEAQ (reference sequence). V was shortened by 0 bases and J by 2 bases, with 14 bases between the two germline ends. The CDR3 is 17 amino acids. The CDR3 spells CASSLAFAGAAYNEQFF. CDR3 nucleotides: TGTGCCAGCAGCTTAGCATTCGCAGGGGCAGCCTACAATGAGCAGTTCTTC.

This chain connects TRBV7-8 to TRBJ2-7, with 9 positions matching TRBD1. The CDR3 has 15 amino acids. The germline V gene encodes CDR1 SGHVS and CDR2 FQNEAQ. After removal of 5 bases from V and 5 bases from J, the junction contained 10 bases not matched to a gene. CDR3 sequence reads: CASSKWGQGSNEQYF. CDR3 DNA sequence: TGTGCCAGCAGCAAATGGGGACAGGGTAGCAACGAGCAGTACTTC.

This clone was detected only a few times. The chain carries TRBV5-4 and TRBJ1-6; tentative D call: TRBD1 (6 bases). V dropped 3 bases and J dropped 6 bases, with 19 bases sitting between them. The length of the CDR3 is 17 residues. CDR1 and CDR2 (germline): SGHNT, YYREEE (reference sequence). This chain's CDR3 is CASSSLRGGVGNSPLHF. CDR3 nucleotide sequence: TGTGCCAGCAGCTCGCTTAGGGGGGGGGTCGGTAATTCACCCCTCCACTTT.

The chain carries TRBV7-9 and TRBJ2-5; 9 nucleotides match TRBD1. The V gene end was trimmed by 3 bases and the J gene end by 1 base; junction bases not matched to a gene: 12. The CDR3 is 18 amino acids. Germline CDR1 and CDR2: SEHNR and FQNEAQ (reference sequence). This chain's CDR3 is CASSFQAGTGPPQETQYF. The CDR3 nucleotides read TGTGCCAGCAGCTTCCAAGCCGGGACAGGGCCTCCCCAAGAGACCCAGTACTTC.

This sequence joins TRBV6-1 and TRBJ1-2, with D perhaps TRBD1 (6 bases). V lost 6 bases and J 3 bases, leaving 8 bases between the germline ends. Germline CDR1 is MNHNS and CDR2 is SASEGT. The CDR3 extends over 12 amino acids. CDR3 sequence (DNA): TGTGCCAGCAGGAGGACAGACTATGGCTACACCTTC. Protein product: CASRRTDYGYTF.

The CDR3 nucleotides are TGTGCCAGTAGTAGGCAGGGGACCTTCAATCAGCCCCAGCATTTT. This sequence encodes CASSRQGTFNQPQHF. V usage is TRBV19 and J usage is TRBJ1-5, with a weak D call TRBD1 (6 bases). The V and J ends lost 4 bases and 3 bases respectively, with 13 bases between them. Germline V lookup: CDR1 LNHDA, CDR2 SQIVND (reference sequence). This CDR3 has 15 residues.

The genes are TRBV14 and TRBJ1-5; weak D call: TRBD1 (6 bases). Germline assignment: CDR1 SGHDN and CDR2 FVKESK. CDR3 length equals 15 residues. The ends were cut back, 1 base at V and 4 bases at J, with 11 bases in the middle. CDR3 amino acids: CASSQVLGANQPQHF. The CDR3 region has the DNA TGTGCCAGCAGCCAAGTTTTGGGGGCTAATCAGCCCCAGCATTTT. Together with reference TRBV14 and TRBJ1-5, the CDR3 gives the full variable domain: EAGVTQFPSHSVIEKGQTVTLRCDPISGHDNLYWYRRVMGKEIKFLLHFVKESKQDESGMPNNRFLAERTGGTYSTLKVQPAELEDSGVYFCASSQVLGANQPQHFGDGTRLSIL.

V gene TRBV19 combines with J gene TRBJ2-1; D is perhaps TRBD2 (5 bases). There are 15 residues in the CDR3. V was trimmed by 6 bases and J by 0 bases, leaving 12 bases between them. Germline CDR1 and CDR2: LNHDA and SQIVND (reference sequence). Here the CDR3 reads CASSKEGHSYNEQFF. The CDR3 DNA is TGTGCCAGTAGCAAAGAGGGTCACTCCTACAATGAGCAGTTCTTC.

This clone was seen more than once but under ten times. CDR3 residues: CASSFSPLTGELFF. Here the CDR3 DNA reads TGCGCCAGCAGCTTTAGTCCACTCACCGGGGAGCTGTTTTTT. The rearrangement uses TRBV5-1 and TRBJ2-2; no definite D call. The V end lost 2 bases, the J end lost 4 bases, and 9 bases lay between the germline ends. This CDR3 is 14 amino acids long. Germline V gives CDR1 SGHRS, CDR2 YFSETQ.

This chain connects TRBV9 to TRBJ1-4; D remains unclear. Trimming stripped 2 bases from V and 0 bases from J, with 11 bases between. Germline CDR1 and CDR2: SGDLS and YYNGEE. This CDR3 comprises 16 residues. The CDR3 loop is CASSVGGSATNEKLFF. In nucleotides, the CDR3 is TGTGCCAGCAGCGTCGGAGGATCAGCAACTAATGAAAAACTGTTTTTT.

The CDR3 loop is CASSEWVLAGRNEQYF. CDR3 sequence (DNA): TGTGCCAGCAGTGAATGGGTACTAGCGGGGAGGAACGAGCAGTACTTC. The chain has TRBV2 and TRBJ2-5, with 10 bases aligning to TRBD2. The end of the DNA aligns better with TRBJ2-7, so the J call may be wrong. CDR3 length equals 16 residues. The germline V gene has CDR1 SNHLY and CDR2 FYNNEI.

As to this clone: The junction and the germline gene differ at one end; a read error may be behind it. This rearrangement joins TRBV7-9 to TRBJ1-2; TRBD1 might be the D (6 bases). The CDR3 extends over 13 amino acids. The germline gives CDR1 SEHNR, CDR2 FQNEAQ (reference sequence). The CDR3, as DNA: TGTTCCAGCAGATTATCCCTCCGGGACAAGAATACCTTC. Its translation: CSSRLSLRDKNTF.

The V gene is TRBV18, the J gene TRBJ2-1; 9 bases map to TRBD2. From germline, CDR1 is KGHSH and CDR2 LQKENI. The CDR3 totals 14 residues. J was trimmed by 7 bases and V by 3 bases; bases with no gene match: 4. DNA of the CDR3: TGTGCCAGCTCACCCGCGGGGGGGCCTAATGAGCAGTTCTTC. It translates to CASSPAGGPNEQFF.

In its sample, this clone was seen a few times. The V gene is TRBV15, the J gene TRBJ1-2; D gene uncertain. This CDR3 contains 14 residues. V was clipped by 4 bases and J by 4 bases, with 13 bases between them. CDR1 is LNHNV and CDR2 is YYDKDF in the germline V gene (reference sequence). CDR3 loop: CATSNPGGGYGYTF. CDR3 bases: TGTGCCACCAGCAACCCCGGCGGAGGCTATGGCTACACCTTC.

The rearrangement links TRBV6-5 to TRBJ1-1; 7 positions agree with TRBD1. CDR1 MNHEY and CDR2 SVGAGI come from the germline V gene. V was pared by 2 bases and J by 5 bases, with 8 bases of the junction left unmatched. This CDR3 spans 15 amino acids. CDR3 coding DNA: TGTGCCAGCAGTTACGCATATACAGGGGAAACTGAAGCTTTCTTT. This gives the protein CASSYAYTGETEAFF.

The chain is built from TRBV19 and TRBJ2-1; TRBD2 might be the D (6 bases). The CDR3 extends over 14 amino acids. Germline loops: CDR1 LNHDA, CDR2 SQIVND (reference sequence). V lost 4 bases to trimming and J lost 9 bases, with 16 bases between them. The CDR3 protein is CASSKGLRRLEQFF. The CDR3, as DNA: TGTGCCAGTAGTAAGGGACTCAGGCGACTTGAGCAGTTCTTC.

In this sample, this clone turned up a few times. The rearrangement joins TRBV4-1 to TRBJ2-3; possible D gene TRBD2, 6 bases. There are 18 residues in the CDR3. Germline lookup yields CDR1 MGHRA and CDR2 YSYEKL. Trimming took 5 bases from V and 2 from J, leaving 23 bases between them. CDR3 sequence: CASSSRGSAGKFTDTQYF. Written as DNA, the CDR3 is TGCGCCAGCAGCTCGCGGGGATCCGCAGGAAAATTCACAGATACGCAGTATTTT.

This chain connects TRBV9 to TRBJ2-2; tentatively, D is TRBD2 (5 bases). Trimming removed 5 bases from V and 1 base from J, with 12 bases in between. The CDR3 spans 15 residues. CDR1 and CDR2 from the germline V gene are SGDLS and YYNGEE. The DNA for the CDR3 is TGTGCCAGCAGTTTTGGACTCCAGAACACCGGGGAGCTGTTTTTT. It translates to CASSFGLQNTGELFF.

The chain recombines TRBV19 with TRBJ2-7, with D maybe TRBD1 (6 bases). The V and J ends lost 4 bases and 2 bases respectively, with 15 bases between them. The CDR3 length is 15 residues. Germline V gene sequence: CDR1 LNHDA, CDR2 SQIVND (reference sequence). Here the CDR3 reads CASSTSDSYTYEQYF. CDR3 DNA: TGTGCCAGTAGTACGTCGGACAGCTACACCTACGAGCAGTACTTC.

This chain uses TRBV5-6 with TRBJ2-7; 10 bases match TRBD2. With V trimmed by 0 bases and J by 0 bases, 6 bases remained unmatched. This CDR3 has 17 residues. The germline V gene encodes CDR1 SGHDT and CDR2 YYEEEE. The CDR3 nucleotides read TGTGCCAGCAGCTTGGCTTTAGCGGGGGGCCCCTCCTACGAGCAGTACTTC. Amino acid sequence: CASSLALAGGPSYEQYF.

This clone was detected a few times. The rearrangement uses TRBV7-9 and TRBJ1-1; D unclear. This CDR3 is 15 amino acids long. The germline gives CDR1 SEHNR, CDR2 FQNEAQ (reference sequence). The V gene lost 5 bases and the J gene lost 1 base, with 14 bases spanning the gap. CDR3 region: CASSPPPLKNTEAFF. The CDR3 coding sequence is TGTGCCAGCAGCCCCCCGCCACTGAAGAACACTGAAGCTTTCTTT.